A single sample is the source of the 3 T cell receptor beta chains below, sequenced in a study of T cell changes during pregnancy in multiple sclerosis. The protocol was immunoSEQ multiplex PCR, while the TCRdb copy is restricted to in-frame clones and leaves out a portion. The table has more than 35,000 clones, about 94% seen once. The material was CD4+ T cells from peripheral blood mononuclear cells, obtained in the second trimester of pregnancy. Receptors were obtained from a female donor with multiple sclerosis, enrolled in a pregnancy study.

The chain's CDR3 is CASRGGENYNSPLHF. CDR3 nucleotides: TGTGCCAGCCGGGGAGGGGAGAACTATAATTCACCCCTCCACTTT. This chain uses TRBV27 with TRBJ1-6; a possible D gene is TRBD1 (5 bases). Germline CDR1 MNHEY, CDR2 SMNVEV (reference sequence). V lost 8 bases and J lost 3, with 14 bases in between. The CDR3 covers 15 residues.

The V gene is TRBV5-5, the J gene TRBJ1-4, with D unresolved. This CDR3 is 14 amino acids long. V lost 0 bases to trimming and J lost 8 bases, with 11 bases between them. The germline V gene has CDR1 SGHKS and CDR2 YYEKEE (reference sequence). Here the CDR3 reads CASSLGLYEEKLFF. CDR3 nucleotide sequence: TGTGCCAGCAGCTTGGGACTCTACGAGGAAAAACTGTTTTTT. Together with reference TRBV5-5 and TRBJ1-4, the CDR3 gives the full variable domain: DAGVTQSPTHLIKTRGQQVTLRCSPISGHKSVSWYQQVLGQGPQFIFQYYEKEERGRGNFPDRFSARQFPNYSSELNVNALLLGDSALYLCASSLGLYEEKLFFGSGTQLSVL.

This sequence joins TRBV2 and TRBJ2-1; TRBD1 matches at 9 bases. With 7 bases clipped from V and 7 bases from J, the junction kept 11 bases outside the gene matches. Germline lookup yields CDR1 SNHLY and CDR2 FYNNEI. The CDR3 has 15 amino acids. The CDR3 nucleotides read TGTGCCAGCACCCTCGACAGGGGGGGGCTGAATGAGCAGTTCTTC. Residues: CASTLDRGGLNEQFF.